This T cell receptor beta chain originates from a study of CD8+ T cells in alopecia areata. Study overall: Donor skin was harvested from approximately 6-12-month-old C3H/HeJ mice with spontaneous alopecia and grafted onto approximately 7-11-week-old female C3H/HeJ recipients.

CDR1 is LGHNA and CDR2 is YNLKQL in the germline V gene (reference sequence). The CDR3 is 16 amino acids. The junction had 2 bases not matched to a gene; V was cut back by 4 bases and J by 2 bases. Study-wide points: Higher clonality and more expanded CD8+ clones appeared in lesional than normal scalp. Relative to mice, TCR sharing across patients was less clear, a difference possibly HLA-related.

This clone was found a few times. The antigen remains undetermined. Gene names denote mouse genes. The CDR3 is cut off 4 residues early in the read; its end comes from the germline J gene. A panel of CD4, CD8alpha, NKG2D, NKG2ACE and other markers served to sort pooled cutaneous lymph node cells. Following extraction, RNA underwent reverse transcription to cDNA, which served as the sequencing template. Here immunoSEQ multiplex PCR was the method, and the copy in TCRdb shows in-frame clones only, minus some. The sample includes about 270,000 clones, none of them occurring once. The clonotype originates from a C3H/HeJ mouse with alopecia areata. The MHC haplotype of the strain is H2-k. Sequencing used CD4+ T cells sorted from a lymph node. This rearrangement joins TRBV5 to TRBJ2-5; the match to TRBD2 covers 14 bases. CDR3 DNA (partial): TGTGCCAGCAGCCGGGACTGGGGGGGCGCCCAAGAC. Translation: CASSRDWGGAQD. The CDR3 in full is CASSRDWGGAQDTQYF.